One sample yielded the 11 T cell receptor beta chains listed below, sequenced in a study of cytomegalovirus exposure and HLA in healthy donors. Primers included in the PCR were 60 Vbeta and 13 Jbeta primers. The assay was immunoSEQ multiplex PCR, and TCRdb's table has in-frame clones only and misses some. This table holds about 130,000 clones, about a sixth found once. Sample: PBMCs. Receptors originate from a female donor in good health and CMV-seropositive.

The chain recombines TRBV7-6 with TRBJ2-7; D might be TRBD2 (6 bases). V was shortened by 0 bases and J by 2 bases, with 8 bases between the two germline ends. The CDR3 is 14 residues long. Germline V gene sequence: CDR1 SGHVS, CDR2 FNYEAQ. DNA for the CDR3: TGTGCCAGCAGCTTAGCGGGGGGAGCCTACGAGCAGTACTTC. Translation gives CASSLAGGAYEQYF.

The genes are TRBV5-1 and TRBJ1-1; TRBD1 might be the D (5 bases). The CDR3 length is 14 residues. The germline gives CDR1 SGHRS, CDR2 YFSETQ. The germline V and J ends were trimmed by 5 bases and 1 base, with 12 bases remaining between them. The CDR3 bases are TGCGCCAGCAGATGGGGGGGGGAGAACACTGAAGCTTTCTTT. Its translation is CASRWGGENTEAFF.

The chain joins TRBV29-1 to TRBJ1-1, with TRBD1 as a possible D gene (5 bases). The germline V and J ends were trimmed by 1 base and 1 base, with 16 bases remaining between them. The CDR3 runs 16 residues. Germline CDR1 reads SQVTM; CDR2 reads ANQGSEA. The CDR3 DNA follows: TGCAGCGTTGAAGGGGGCAGCTTTCCCTCGAACACTGAAGCTTTCTTT. Translation: CSVEGGSFPSNTEAFF.

The chain is built from TRBV5-4 and TRBJ2-3, with D tentatively TRBD1 (6 bases). This CDR3 is 15 amino acids long. Germline V gene data show CDR1 as SGHNT and CDR2 as YYREEE (reference sequence). Trimming took 4 bases from V and 1 from J, leaving 13 bases between them. DNA for the CDR3: TGTGCCAGCAGCCGCCGGGACATTGGCACAGATACGCAGTATTTT. Amino acid sequence: CASSRRDIGTDTQYF.

The gene calls are TRBV30 and TRBJ2-1; D uncertain. Trimming took off 4 bases at V and 8 bases at J, with 15 bases between the two ends. The germline CDR1 and CDR2 sequences are GTSNPN and SVGIG (reference sequence). The length of the CDR3 is 13 residues. This CDR3 reads CAWNFGPRDEQFF. DNA for the CDR3: TGTGCCTGGAACTTTGGGCCGCGCGATGAGCAGTTCTTC.

This clone was detected only a few times. V and J are TRBV5-1 and TRBJ2-7; 8 bases are a match to TRBD2. The V gene's germline CDR1 is SGHRS and CDR2 YFSETQ. This CDR3 is built from 15 residues. V trimming: 0 bases; J trimming: 3 bases; junction bases outside the gene matches: 5. CDR3 loop: CASSLERTSFYEQYF. CDR3 bases: TGCGCCAGCAGCTTGGAAAGGACTAGCTTCTACGAGCAGTACTTC.

This rearrangement joins TRBV5-1 to TRBJ2-5, with TRBD2 identical over 9 bases. CDR1 is SGHRS and CDR2 is YFSETQ in the germline V gene. The CDR3 spans 15 residues. J was trimmed by 4 bases and V by 2 bases; bases with no gene match: 6. CDR3 sequence: CASSLIAGELETQYF. In DNA form, the CDR3 reads TGCGCCAGCAGCTTAATAGCGGGAGAACTAGAGACCCAGTACTTC. Variable domain in full (rest from reference TRBV5-1 and TRBJ2-5): KAGVTQTPRYLIKTRGQQVTLSCSPISGHRSVSWYQQTPGQGLQFLFEYFSETQRNKGNFPGRFSGRQFSNSRSEMNVSTLELGDSALYLCASSLIAGELETQYFGPGTRLLVL.

This clone was counted only a few times. CDR3 protein: CASSLGQGNSGANVLTF. In nucleotides, the CDR3 is TGTGCCAGCAGCTTGGGACAGGGTAACTCTGGGGCCAACGTCCTGACTTTC. The chain has TRBV7-2 and TRBJ2-6; TRBD1 matches at 9 bases. The CDR3 has 17 residues. The germline gives CDR1 SGHTA, CDR2 FQGNSA. V shed 3 bases, J shed 0 bases, and the junction held 3 bases outside the gene matches.

The V gene is TRBV27, the J gene TRBJ1-2; a possible D gene is TRBD1 (5 bases). The germline V gene has CDR1 MNHEY and CDR2 SMNVEV (reference sequence). V lost 5 bases and J 4 bases, leaving 23 bases between the germline ends. The CDR3 sequence is 17 residues long. The CDR3 sequence is CASSPIWGSGGVYGYTF. CDR3 nucleotides: TGTGCCAGCAGTCCCATCTGGGGTTCGGGAGGGGTCTATGGCTACACCTTC.

In its sample, this clone was seen a few times. The J gene is TRBJ1-2, the V gene TRBV15; 9 bases line up with TRBD1. Germline loops: CDR1 LNHNV, CDR2 YYDKDF (reference sequence). The CDR3 length is 18 residues. Trimming took 0 bases from V and 0 from J; bases not matched to a gene: 8. CDR3 bases: TGTGCCACCAGCAGAGATCCGGGTAGACAGGGGGCTAACTATGGCTACACCTTC. Protein: CATSRDPGRQGANYGYTF.

In its sample, this clone was seen a few times. The chain couples TRBV7-2 to TRBJ2-7, with 11 bases aligning to TRBD2. V was pared by 2 bases and J by 4 bases, with 4 bases of the junction left unmatched. Germline CDR1 reads SGHTA; CDR2 reads FQGNSA. The CDR3 runs 15 residues. The DNA for the CDR3 is TGTGCCAGCAGCTTAACCGGGACTAGCGGATACGAGCAGTACTTC. It yields the protein CASSLTGTSGYEQYF.